The clone carrying this T cell receptor (beta chain) has ten or more counts. No antigen is known for it. RNA transcripts served as the template for amplifying TCR beta CDR3 regions. Initially, a first-round RT-PCR of the TCR CDR3 employed the HTBI primer set. TCRdb fed the multiplex PCR reads into MiXCR, producing one record per CDR3 protein. The table shows about 210,000 distinct CDR3 sequences, with about 17% occurring only once. Germline assignment: CDR1 SGHKS and CDR2 YYEKEE (reference sequence). The CDR3 extends over 13 amino acids. V lost 4 bases, J lost 2 bases, and 10 bases lay in between. This specimen belongs to a study of T cells in Graves' hyperthyroidism and ophthalmopathy. Study as a whole: Staff took peripheral blood when the initial diagnosis was made, before any treatment began. Findings and caveats of the study: Most clonotypes expanded in thyroid above 0.001 were likewise present in blood.

Patients between 18 and 65 years old had hyperthyroidism, newly diagnosed and lasting under 2 months. Uncontrolled infection, other autoimmune disease, pregnancy or lactation barred patients from enrollment. The chain couples TRBV5-5 to TRBJ2-7, with D perhaps given as TRBD1 or TRBD2 (5 bases each). The sample comprised blood. The TCR sequence derives from a man in his forties with Graves' hyperthyroidism. Here the CDR3 DNA reads TGTGCCAGCAGCCAAGGGGACGCCTACGAGCAGTACTTC. It is translated as CASSQGDAYEQYF.